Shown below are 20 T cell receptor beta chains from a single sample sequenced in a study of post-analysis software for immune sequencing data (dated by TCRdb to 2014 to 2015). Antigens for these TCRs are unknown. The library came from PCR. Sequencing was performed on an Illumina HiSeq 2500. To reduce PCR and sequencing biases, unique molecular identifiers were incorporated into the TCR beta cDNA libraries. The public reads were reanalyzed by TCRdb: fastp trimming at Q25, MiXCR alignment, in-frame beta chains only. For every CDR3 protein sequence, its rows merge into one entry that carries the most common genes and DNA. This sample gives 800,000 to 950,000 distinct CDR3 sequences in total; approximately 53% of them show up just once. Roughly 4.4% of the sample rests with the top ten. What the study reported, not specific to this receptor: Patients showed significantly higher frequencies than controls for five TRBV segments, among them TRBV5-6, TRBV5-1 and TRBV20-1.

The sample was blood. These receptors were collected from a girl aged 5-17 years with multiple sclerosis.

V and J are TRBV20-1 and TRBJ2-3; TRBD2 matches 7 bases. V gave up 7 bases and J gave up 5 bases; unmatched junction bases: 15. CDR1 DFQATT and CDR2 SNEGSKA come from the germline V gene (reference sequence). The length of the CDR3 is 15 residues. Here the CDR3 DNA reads TGCAGTGTGTCCCGCCTAGCGGAAACTCAAGATACGCAGTATTTT. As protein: CSVSRLAETQDTQYF.

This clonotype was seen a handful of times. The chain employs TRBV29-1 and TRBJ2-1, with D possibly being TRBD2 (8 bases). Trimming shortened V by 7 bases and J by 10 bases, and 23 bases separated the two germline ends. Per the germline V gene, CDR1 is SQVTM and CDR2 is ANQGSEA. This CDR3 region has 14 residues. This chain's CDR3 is CSASREGARTEQFF. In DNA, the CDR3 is TGCAGCGCCTCCCGGGAGGGGGCACGCACGGAGCAGTTCTTC.

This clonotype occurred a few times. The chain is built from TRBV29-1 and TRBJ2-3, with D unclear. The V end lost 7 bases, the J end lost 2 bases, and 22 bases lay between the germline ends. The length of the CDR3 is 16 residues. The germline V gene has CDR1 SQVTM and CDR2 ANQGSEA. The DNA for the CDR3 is TGCAGCGCCGAAACCACCGTTAGATTGAACACAGATACGCAGTATTTT. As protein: CSAETTVRLNTDTQYF.

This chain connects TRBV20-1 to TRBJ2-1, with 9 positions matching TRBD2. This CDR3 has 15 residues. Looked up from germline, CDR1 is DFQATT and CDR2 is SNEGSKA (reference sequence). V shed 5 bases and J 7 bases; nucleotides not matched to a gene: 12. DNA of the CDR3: TGCAGTGCTCAGCGGGGGGTCCGCCGGGGGAATGAGCAGTTCTTC. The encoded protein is CSAQRGVRRGNEQFF.

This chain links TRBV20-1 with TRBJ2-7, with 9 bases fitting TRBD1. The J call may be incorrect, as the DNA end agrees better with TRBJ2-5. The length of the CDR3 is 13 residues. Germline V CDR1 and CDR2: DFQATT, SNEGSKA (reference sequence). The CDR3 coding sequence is TGCAGTGCCGGGACAGGGATAGGAGAGACCCAGTACTTC. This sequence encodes CSAGTGIGETQYF.

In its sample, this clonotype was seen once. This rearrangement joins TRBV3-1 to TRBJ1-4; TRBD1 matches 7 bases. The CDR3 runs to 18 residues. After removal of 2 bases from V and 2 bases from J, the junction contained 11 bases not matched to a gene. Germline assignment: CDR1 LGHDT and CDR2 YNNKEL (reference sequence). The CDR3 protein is CASSQPFRGQTTNEKLFF. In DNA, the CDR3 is TGTGCCAGCAGCCAACCCTTTCGGGGACAGACGACTAATGAAAAACTGTTTTTT.

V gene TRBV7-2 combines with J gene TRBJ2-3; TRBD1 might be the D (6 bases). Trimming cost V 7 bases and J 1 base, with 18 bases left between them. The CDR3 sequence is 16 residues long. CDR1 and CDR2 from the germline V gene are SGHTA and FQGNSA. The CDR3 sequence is CASTNTRTARTDTQYF. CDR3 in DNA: TGTGCCAGCACCAACACTAGGACAGCCCGCACAGATACGCAGTATTTT. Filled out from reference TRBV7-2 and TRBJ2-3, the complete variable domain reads GAGVSQSPSNKVTEKGKDVELRCDPISGHTALYWYRQSLGQGLEFLIYFQGNSAPDKSGLPSDRFSAERTGGSVSTLTIQRTQQEDSAVYLCASTNTRTARTDTQYFGPGTRLTVL.

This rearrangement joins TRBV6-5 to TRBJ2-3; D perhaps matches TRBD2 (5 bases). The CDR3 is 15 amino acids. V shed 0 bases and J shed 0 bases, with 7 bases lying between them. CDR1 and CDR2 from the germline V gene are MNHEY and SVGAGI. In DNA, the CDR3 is TGTGCCAGCAGTTACTCACGGGGAAGCACAGATACGCAGTATTTT. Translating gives CASSYSRGSTDTQYF.

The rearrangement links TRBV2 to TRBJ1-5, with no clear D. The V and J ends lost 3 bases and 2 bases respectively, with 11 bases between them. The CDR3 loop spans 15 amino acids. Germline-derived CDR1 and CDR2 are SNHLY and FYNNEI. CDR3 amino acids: CASSEAGIGNQPQHF. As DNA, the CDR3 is TGTGCCAGCAGTGAGGCGGGGATCGGCAATCAGCCCCAGCATTTT.

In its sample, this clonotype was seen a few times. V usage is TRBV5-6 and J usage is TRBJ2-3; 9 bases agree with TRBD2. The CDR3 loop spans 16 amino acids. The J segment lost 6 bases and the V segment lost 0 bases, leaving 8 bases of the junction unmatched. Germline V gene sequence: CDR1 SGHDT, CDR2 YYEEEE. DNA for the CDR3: TGTGCCAGCAGCTTGGGATATGGACTAGCGACGGATACGCAGTATTTT. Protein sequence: CASSLGYGLATDTQYF.

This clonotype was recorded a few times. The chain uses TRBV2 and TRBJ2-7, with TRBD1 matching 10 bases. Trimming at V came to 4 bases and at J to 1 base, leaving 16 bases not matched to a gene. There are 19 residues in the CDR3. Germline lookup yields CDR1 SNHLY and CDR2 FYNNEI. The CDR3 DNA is TGTGCCAGCAGTGGAAAGACAGGGGGCGCCGCCGACGGGTCCTACGAGCAGTACTTC. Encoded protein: CASSGKTGGAADGSYEQYF.

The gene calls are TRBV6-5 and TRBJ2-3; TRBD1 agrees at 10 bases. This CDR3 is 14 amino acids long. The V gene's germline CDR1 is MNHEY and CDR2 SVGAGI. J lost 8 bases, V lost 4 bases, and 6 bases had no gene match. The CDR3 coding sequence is TGTGCCAGCAGTTCCGGGACAGGGGCAGGTACGCAGTATTTT. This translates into CASSSGTGAGTQYF.

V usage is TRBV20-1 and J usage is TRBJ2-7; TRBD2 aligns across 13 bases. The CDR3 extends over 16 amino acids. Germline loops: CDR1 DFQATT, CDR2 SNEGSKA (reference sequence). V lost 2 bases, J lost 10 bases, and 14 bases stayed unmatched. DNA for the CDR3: TGCAGTGCTAGACCGAAGACTAGCGGGGGGTTAGAGGCCCAGTACTTC. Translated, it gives CSARPKTSGGLEAQYF.

CDR3 sequence reads: CASSEEGGSGETQYF. DNA of the CDR3: TGCGCCAGCAGTGAGGAGGGAGGTTCAGGAGAGACCCAGTACTTC. V and J are TRBV10-1 and TRBJ2-5, with a possible D match to TRBD2 (6 bases). Germline assignment: CDR1 WNHNN and CDR2 SYGVQD (reference sequence). The V and J ends lost 2 bases and 4 bases respectively, with 14 bases between them. The CDR3 is made up of 15 amino acids.

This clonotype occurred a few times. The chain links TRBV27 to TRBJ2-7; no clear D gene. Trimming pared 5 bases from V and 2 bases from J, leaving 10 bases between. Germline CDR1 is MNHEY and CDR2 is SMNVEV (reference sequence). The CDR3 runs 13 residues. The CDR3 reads CASSVAGTYEQYF. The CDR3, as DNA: TGTGCCAGCAGTGTGGCCGGCACCTACGAGCAGTACTTC.

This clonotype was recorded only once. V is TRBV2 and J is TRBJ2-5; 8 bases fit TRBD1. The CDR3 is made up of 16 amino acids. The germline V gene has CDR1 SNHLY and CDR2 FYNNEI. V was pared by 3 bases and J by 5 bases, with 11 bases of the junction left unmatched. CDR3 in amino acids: CASSEELGQGRETQYF. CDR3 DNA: TGTGCCAGCAGTGAGGAGCTAGGACAGGGACGGGAGACCCAGTACTTC. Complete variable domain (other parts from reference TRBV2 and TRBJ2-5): EPEVTQTPSHQVTQMGQEVILRCVPISNHLYFYWYRQILGQKVEFLVSFYNNEISEKSEIFDDQFSVERPDGSNFTLKIRSTKLEDSAMYFCASSEELGQGRETQYFGPGTRLLVL.

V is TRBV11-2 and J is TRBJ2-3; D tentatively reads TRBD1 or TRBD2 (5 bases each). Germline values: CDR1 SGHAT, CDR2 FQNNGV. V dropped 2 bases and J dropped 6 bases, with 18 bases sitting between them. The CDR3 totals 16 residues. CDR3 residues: CASSLRSGSVLDTQYF. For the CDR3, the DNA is TGTGCCAGCAGCTTAAGGTCAGGGAGTGTTTTGGATACGCAGTATTTT.

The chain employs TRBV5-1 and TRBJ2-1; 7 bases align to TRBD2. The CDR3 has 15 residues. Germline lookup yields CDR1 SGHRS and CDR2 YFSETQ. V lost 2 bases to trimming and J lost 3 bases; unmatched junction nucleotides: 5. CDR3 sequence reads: CASSFIGTNYNEQFF. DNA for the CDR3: TGCGCCAGCAGCTTTATCGGGACTAACTACAATGAGCAGTTCTTC.

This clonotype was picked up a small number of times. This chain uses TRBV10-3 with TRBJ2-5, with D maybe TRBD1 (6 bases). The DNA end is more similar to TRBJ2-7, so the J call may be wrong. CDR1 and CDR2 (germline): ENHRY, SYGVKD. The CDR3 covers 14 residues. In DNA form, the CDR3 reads TGTGCCATCAGTACGGGACACTTATCCCACGAGCAGTACTTC. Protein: CAISTGHLSHEQYF.

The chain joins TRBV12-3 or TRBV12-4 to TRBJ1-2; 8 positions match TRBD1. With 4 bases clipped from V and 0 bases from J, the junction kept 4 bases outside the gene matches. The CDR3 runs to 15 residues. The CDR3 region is CASSSTGGANYGYTF. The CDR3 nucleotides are TGTGCCAGCAGTTCCACAGGGGGAGCTAACTATGGCTACACCTTC.